This TCR beta chain came from a study of CXCR3-negative and CXCR3-positive naive CD8 T cells. This CDR3 contains 14 residues. 5' RACE that incorporated UMI labels was used to prepare the TRB cDNA libraries. TCRdb reprocessed the 5' RACE reads, keeping one entry per CDR3 protein, no DNA. This table holds over 40,000 distinct CDR3 sequences. The source is a human donor in good health. Some clones in this sample may be carry-over from other donors' samples. Sequencing was done on a sample of naive CXCR3- CD8+ T cells from blood. Documented subset: CD45RO-CCR7+CD27+CD95- naive CD8+ T cells lacking CXCR3 (TNR3-). The rearrangement joins TRBV12-3 or TRBV12-4 to TRBJ2-5. The chain's CDR3 is CASSLRPAQETQYF.